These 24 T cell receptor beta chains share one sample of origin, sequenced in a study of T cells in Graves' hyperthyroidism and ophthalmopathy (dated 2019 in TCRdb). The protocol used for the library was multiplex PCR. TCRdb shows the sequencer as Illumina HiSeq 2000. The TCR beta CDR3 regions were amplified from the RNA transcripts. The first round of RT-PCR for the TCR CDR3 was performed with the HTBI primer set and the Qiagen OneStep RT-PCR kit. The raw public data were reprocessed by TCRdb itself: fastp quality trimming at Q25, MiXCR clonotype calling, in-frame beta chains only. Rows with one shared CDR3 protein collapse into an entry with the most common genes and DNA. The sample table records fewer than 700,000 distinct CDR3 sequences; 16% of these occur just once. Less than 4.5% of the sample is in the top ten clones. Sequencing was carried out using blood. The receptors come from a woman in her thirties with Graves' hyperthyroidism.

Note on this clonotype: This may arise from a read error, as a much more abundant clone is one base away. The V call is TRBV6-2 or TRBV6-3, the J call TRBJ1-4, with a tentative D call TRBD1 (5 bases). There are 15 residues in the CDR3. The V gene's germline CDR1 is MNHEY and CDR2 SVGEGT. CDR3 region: CASSYSMDINEKPFF. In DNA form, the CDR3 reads TGTGCCAGCAGTTACTCTATGGACATAAATGAAAAACCGTTTTTT.

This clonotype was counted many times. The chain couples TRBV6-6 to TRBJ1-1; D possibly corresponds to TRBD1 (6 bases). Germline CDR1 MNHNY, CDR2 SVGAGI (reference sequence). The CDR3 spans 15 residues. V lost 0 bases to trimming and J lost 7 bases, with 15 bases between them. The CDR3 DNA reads TGTGCCAGCAGTTACTCGAGGCAGGGGCTGGGTGAAGCTTTCTTT. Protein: CASSYSRQGLGEAFF.

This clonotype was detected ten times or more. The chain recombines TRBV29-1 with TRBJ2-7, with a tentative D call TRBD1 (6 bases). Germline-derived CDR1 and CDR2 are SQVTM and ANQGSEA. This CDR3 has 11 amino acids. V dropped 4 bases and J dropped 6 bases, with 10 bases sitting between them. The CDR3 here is CSVGEGGEQYF. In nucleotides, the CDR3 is TGCAGCGTTGGGGAAGGGGGCGAGCAGTACTTC.

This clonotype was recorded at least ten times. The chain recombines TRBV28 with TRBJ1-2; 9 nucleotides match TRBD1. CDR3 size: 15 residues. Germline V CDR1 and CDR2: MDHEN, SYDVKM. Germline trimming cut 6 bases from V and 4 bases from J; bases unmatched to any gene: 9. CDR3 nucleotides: TGTGCCAGCAGGACCGGGACAGGGAGGAGCTATGGCTACACCTTC. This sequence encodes CASRTGTGRSYGYTF.

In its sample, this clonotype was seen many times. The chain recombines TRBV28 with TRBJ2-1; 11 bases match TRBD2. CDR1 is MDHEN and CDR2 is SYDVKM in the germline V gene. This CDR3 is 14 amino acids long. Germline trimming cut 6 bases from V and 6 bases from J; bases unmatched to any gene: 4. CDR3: CASSSGTSGNEQFF. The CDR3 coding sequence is TGTGCCAGCAGCTCCGGGACTAGCGGCAATGAGCAGTTCTTC. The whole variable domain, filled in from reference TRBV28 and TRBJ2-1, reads DVKVTQSSRYLVKRTGEKVFLECVQDMDHENMFWYRQDPGLGLRLIYFSYDVKMKEKGDIPEGYSVSREKKERFSLILESASTNQTSMYLCASSSGTSGNEQFFGPGTRLTVL.

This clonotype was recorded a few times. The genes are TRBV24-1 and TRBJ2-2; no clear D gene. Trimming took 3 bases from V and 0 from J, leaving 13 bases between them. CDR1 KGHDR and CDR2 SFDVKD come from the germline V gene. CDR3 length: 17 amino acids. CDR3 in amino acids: CATSDLDAFTNTGELFF. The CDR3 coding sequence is TGTGCCACCAGTGATCTCGACGCCTTTACGAACACCGGGGAGCTGTTTTTT.

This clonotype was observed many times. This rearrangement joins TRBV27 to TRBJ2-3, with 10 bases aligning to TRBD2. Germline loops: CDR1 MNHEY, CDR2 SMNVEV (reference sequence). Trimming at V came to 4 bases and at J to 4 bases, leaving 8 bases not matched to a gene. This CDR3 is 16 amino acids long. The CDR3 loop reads CASSSLLAGDSDTQYF. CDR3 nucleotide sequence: TGTGCCAGCAGTTCTCTCCTAGCGGGAGACTCAGATACGCAGTATTTT.

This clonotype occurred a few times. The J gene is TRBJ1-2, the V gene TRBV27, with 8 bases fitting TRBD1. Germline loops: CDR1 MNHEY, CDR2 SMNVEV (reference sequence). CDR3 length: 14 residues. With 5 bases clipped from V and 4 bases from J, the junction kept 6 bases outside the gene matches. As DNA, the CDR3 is TGTGCCAGCAGTATCACCGGGACAGGCTATGGCTACACCTTC. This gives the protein CASSITGTGYGYTF.

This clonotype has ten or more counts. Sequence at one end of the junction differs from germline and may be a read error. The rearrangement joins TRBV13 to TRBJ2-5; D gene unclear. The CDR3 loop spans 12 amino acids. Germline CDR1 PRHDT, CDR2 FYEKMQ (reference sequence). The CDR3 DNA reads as TGTGCCAGCAGCTTACGACAAGGGACCCAGTACTTC. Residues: CASSLRQGTQYF.

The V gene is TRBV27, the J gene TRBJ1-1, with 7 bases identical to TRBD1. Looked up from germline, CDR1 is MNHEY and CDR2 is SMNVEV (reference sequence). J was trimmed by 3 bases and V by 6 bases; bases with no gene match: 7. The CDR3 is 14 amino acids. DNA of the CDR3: TGTGCCAGCAGGATTCAGGGGGGGGACACTGAAGCTTTCTTT. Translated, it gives CASRIQGGDTEAFF.

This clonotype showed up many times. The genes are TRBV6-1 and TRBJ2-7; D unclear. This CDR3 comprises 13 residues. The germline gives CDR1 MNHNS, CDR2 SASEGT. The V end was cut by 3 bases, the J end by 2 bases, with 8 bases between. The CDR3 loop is CASSDILTYEQYF. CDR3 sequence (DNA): TGTGCCAGCAGTGACATTCTGACCTACGAGCAGTACTTC.

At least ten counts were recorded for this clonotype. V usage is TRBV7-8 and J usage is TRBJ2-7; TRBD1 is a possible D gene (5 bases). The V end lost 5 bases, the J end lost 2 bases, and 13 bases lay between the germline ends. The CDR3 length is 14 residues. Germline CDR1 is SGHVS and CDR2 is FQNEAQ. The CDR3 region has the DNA TGTGCCAGCAGCCCCGTGGGGCTCGCCTACGAGCAGTACTTC. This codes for CASSPVGLAYEQYF. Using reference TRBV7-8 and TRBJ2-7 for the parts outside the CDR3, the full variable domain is GAGVSQSPRYKVAKRGQDVALRCDPISGHVSLFWYQQALGQGPEFLTYFQNEAQLDKSGLPSDRFFAERPEGSVSTLKIQRTQQEDSAVYLCASSPVGLAYEQYFGPGTRLTVT.

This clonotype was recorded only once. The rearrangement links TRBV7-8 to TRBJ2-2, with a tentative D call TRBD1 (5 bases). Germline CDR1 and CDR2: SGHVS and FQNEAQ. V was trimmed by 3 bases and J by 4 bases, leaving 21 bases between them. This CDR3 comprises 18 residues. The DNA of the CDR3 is TGTGCCAGCAGCTTTTATGTACAGTGGGGCTCCGCCACCGGGGAGCTGTTTTTT. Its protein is CASSFYVQWGSATGELFF. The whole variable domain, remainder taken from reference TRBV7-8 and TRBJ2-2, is GAGVSQSPRYKVAKRGQDVALRCDPISGHVSLFWYQQALGQGPEFLTYFQNEAQLDKSGLPSDRFFAERPEGSVSTLKIQRTQQEDSAVYLCASSFYVQWGSATGELFFGEGSRLTVL.

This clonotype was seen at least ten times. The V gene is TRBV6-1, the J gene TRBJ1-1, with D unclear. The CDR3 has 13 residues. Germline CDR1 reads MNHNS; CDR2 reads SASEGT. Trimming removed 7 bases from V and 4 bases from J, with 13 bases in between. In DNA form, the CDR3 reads TGTGCCAGCATTGGGGAGGTGGGCACTGAAGCTTTCTTT. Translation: CASIGEVGTEAFF.

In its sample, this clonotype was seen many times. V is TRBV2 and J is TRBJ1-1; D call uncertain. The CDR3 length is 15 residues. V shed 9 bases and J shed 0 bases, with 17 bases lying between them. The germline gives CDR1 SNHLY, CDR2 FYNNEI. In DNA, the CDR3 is TGTGCCAGAACCATTCCCCACAGCTTGAACACTGAAGCTTTCTTT. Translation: CARTIPHSLNTEAFF.

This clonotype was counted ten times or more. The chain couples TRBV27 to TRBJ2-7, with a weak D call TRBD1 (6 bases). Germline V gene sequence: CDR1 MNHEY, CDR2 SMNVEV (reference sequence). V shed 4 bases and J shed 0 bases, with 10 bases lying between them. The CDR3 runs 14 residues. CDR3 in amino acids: CASSWGQNSYEQYF. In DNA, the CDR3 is TGTGCCAGCAGTTGGGGACAAAACTCCTACGAGCAGTACTTC.

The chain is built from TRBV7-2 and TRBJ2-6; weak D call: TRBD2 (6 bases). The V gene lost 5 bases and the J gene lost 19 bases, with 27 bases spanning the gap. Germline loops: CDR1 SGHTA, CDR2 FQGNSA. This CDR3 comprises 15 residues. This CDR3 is CASSPGAGRMGGHTF. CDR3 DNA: TGTGCCAGCAGCCCCGGGGCGGGAAGGATGGGTGGACACACTTTC.

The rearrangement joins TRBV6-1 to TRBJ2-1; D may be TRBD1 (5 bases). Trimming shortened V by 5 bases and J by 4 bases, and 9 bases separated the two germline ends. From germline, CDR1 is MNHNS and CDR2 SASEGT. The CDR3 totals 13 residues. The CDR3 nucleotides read TGTGCCAGCAGTACAGGAGATTACAATGAGCAGTTCTTC. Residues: CASSTGDYNEQFF.

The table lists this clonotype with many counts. The CDR3 region has the DNA TGTGCCACTTCCCGGACAGATGGATCCTACAATGAGCAGTTCTTC. It translates to CATSRTDGSYNEQFF. This rearrangement joins TRBV6-1 to TRBJ2-1, with D possibly being TRBD1 (6 bases). The germline gives CDR1 MNHNS, CDR2 SASEGT. The CDR3 spans 15 residues. V shed 10 bases and J shed 1 base, with 17 bases lying between them.

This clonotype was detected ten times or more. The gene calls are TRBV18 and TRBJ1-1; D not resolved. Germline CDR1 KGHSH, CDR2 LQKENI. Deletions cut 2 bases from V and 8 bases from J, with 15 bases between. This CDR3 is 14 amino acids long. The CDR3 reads CASSPMSDRVEAFF. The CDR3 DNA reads TGTGCCAGCTCACCAATGAGCGACCGGGTAGAAGCTTTCTTT.

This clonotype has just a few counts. CDR3 in amino acids: CASKLGQGPQWPQHF. The CDR3 bases are TGTGCCAGCAAACTGGGACAGGGCCCTCAATGGCCCCAGCATTTT. This chain connects TRBV27 to TRBJ1-5, with 9 bases aligning to TRBD1. With V trimmed by 7 bases and J by 9 bases, 13 bases remained unmatched. The CDR3 length is 15 residues. Germline V gene data show CDR1 as MNHEY and CDR2 as SMNVEV (reference sequence).

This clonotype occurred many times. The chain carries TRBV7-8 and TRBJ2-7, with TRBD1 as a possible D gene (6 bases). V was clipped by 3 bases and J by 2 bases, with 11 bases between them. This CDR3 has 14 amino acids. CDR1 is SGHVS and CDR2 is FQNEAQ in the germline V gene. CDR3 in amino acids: CASSFVTGPYEQYF. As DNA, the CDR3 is TGTGCCAGCAGCTTTGTGACAGGTCCCTACGAGCAGTACTTC.

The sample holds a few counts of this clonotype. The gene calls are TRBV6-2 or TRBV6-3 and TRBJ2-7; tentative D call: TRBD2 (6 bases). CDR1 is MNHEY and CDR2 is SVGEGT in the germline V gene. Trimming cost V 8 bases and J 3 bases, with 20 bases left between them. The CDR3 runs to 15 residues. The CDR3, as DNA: TGTGCCAGCGATAAGGGACTCCCTGGGAACTACGAGCAGTACTTC. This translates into CASDKGLPGNYEQYF.

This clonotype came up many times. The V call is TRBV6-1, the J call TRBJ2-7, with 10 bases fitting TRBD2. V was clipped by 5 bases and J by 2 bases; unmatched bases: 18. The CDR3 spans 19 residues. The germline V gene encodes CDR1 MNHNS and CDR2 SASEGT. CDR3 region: CASSSGPWTSGGVAYEQYF. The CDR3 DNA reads TGTGCCAGCAGTTCAGGCCCATGGACTAGCGGAGGGGTCGCCTACGAGCAGTACTTC.